Sequencing of this TCR beta chain was carried out in a study of blood T cell repertoires in COVID-19. Original processing methods: Amplification of reference gene primers was used by the study to estimate nucleated cell counts. The method was immunoSEQ multiplex PCR; TCRdb's version includes in-frame clones alone and lacks a portion of them. V, J and clone size are those of that table, while D and trimming were read from the DNA. The sample records a few hundred thousand clones, roughly four fifths being singletons. Germline CDR1 is SGHDT and CDR2 is YYEEEE. The V end lost 5 bases, the J end lost 0 bases, and 12 bases lay between the germline ends. The CDR3 consists of 14 residues. Adults between roughly 18 and 95 years of age took part from 24 US areas.

This TCR derives from a man in his forties or fifties who had recovered from COVID-19. Sequenced input: PBMCs or T cells enriched from blood (not recorded which). This chain joins TRBV5-6 and TRBJ2-7; D is perhaps TRBD2 (6 bases). CDR3 coding DNA: TGTGCCAGCAGTTGGGGACTTGTCTCCTACGAGCAGTACTTC. Residues: CASSWGLVSYEQYF.